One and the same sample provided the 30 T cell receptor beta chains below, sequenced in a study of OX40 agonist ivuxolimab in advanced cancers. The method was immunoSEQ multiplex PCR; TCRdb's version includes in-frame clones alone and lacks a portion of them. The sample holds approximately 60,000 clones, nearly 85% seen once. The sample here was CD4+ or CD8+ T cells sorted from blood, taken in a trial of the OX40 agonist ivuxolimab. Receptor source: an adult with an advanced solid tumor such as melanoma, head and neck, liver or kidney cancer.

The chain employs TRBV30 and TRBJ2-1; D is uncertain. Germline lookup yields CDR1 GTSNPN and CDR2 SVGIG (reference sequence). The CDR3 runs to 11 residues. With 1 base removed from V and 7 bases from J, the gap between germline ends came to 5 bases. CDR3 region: CAWSDLNEQFF. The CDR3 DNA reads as TGTGCCTGGAGTGATCTGAATGAGCAGTTCTTC.

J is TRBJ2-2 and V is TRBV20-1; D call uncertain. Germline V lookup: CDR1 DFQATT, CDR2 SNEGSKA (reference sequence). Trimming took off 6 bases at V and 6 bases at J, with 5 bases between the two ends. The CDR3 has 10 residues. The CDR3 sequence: CSAVAGELFF. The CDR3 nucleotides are TGCAGTGCCGTCGCCGGGGAGCTGTTTTTT.

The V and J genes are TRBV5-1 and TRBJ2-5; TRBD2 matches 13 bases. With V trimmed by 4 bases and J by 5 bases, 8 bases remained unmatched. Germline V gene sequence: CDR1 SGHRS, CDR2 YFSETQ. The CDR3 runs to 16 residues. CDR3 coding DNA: TGCGCCAGCAGCCGTGGGACTAGCGGGAACAAGGAGACCCAGTACTTC. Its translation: CASSRGTSGNKETQYF.

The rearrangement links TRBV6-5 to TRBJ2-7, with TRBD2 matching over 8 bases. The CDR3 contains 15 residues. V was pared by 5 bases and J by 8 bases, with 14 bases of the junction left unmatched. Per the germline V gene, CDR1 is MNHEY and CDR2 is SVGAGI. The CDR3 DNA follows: TGTGCCAGCAGTGTGCTACTAGCGGAGGGTCTCAAGCAGTACTTC. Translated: CASSVLLAEGLKQYF.

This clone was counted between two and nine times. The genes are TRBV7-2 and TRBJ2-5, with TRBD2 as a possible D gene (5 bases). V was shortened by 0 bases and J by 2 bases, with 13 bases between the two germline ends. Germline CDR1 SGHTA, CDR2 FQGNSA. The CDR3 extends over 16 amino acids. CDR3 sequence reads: CASSLARGPSQETQYF. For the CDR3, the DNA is TGTGCCAGCAGCTTAGCGAGAGGGCCCTCACAAGAGACCCAGTACTTC.

This CDR3 reads CASSSSGQGNQPQHF. The CDR3 region has the DNA TGTGCCAGCAGTTCTTCCGGACAGGGAAATCAGCCCCAGCATTTT. J is TRBJ1-5 and V is TRBV6-5; 8 bases match TRBD1. This CDR3 has 15 residues. Germline V gene sequence: CDR1 MNHEY, CDR2 SVGAGI. With 4 bases clipped from V and 4 bases from J, the junction kept 6 bases outside the gene matches.

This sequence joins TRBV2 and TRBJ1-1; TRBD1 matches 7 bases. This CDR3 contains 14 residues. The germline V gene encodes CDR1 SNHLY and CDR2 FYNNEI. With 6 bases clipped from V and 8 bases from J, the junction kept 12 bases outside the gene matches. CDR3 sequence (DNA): TGTGCCAGCAGGGGAGGACAGGTTGAGGTGGAAGCTTTCTTT. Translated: CASRGGQVEVEAFF. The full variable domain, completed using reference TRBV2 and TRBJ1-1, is EPEVTQTPSHQVTQMGQEVILRCVPISNHLYFYWYRQILGQKVEFLVSFYNNEISEKSEIFDDQFSVERPDGSNFTLKIRSTKLEDSAMYFCASRGGQVEVEAFFGQGTRLTVV.

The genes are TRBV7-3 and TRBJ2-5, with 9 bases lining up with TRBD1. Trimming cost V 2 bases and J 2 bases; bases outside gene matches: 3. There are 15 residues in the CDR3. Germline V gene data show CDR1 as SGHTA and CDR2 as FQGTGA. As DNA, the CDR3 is TGTGCCAGCAGCTTAGGACAGGGGCCGCAAGAGACCCAGTACTTC. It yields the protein CASSLGQGPQETQYF.

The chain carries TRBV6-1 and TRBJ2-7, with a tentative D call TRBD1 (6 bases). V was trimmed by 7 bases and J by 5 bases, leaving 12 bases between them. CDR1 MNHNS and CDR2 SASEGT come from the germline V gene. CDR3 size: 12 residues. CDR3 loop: CASKPQGHEQYF. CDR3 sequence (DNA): TGTGCCAGCAAGCCACAGGGTCACGAGCAGTACTTC.

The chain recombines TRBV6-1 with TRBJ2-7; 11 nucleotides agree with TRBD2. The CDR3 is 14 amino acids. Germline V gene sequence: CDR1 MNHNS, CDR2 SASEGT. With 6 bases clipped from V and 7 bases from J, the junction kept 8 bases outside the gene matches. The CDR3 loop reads CASRTPGLADEQYF. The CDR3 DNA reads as TGTGCCAGCAGGACCCCGGGACTAGCGGATGAGCAGTACTTC.

The CDR3 DNA is TGTGCCTGGGAGGGACACCTGATCAATGAGCAGTTCTTC. This sequence encodes CAWEGHLINEQFF. The chain couples TRBV30 to TRBJ2-1; possibly TRBD1 for D (6 bases). Per the germline V gene, CDR1 is GTSNPN and CDR2 is SVGIG (reference sequence). The ends were cut back, 5 bases at V and 6 bases at J, with 14 bases in the middle. This CDR3 contains 13 residues.

The CDR3: CASSSPVPGNTIYF. CDR3 nucleotide sequence: TGTGCCAGCTCCTCTCCAGTCCCTGGAAACACCATATATTTT. The chain carries TRBV6-5 and TRBJ1-3, with D unclear. V was clipped by 8 bases and J by 2 bases, with 13 bases between them. This CDR3 is built from 14 residues. The germline V gene has CDR1 MNHEY and CDR2 SVGAGI.

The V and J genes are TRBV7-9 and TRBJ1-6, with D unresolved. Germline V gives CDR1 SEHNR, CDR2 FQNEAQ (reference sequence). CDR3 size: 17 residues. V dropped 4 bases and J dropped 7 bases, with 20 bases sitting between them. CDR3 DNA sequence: TGTGCCAGCAGCTCCCGCCCGCTGCCGGCAGCGAATTCACCCCTCCACTTT. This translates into CASSSRPLPAANSPLHF.

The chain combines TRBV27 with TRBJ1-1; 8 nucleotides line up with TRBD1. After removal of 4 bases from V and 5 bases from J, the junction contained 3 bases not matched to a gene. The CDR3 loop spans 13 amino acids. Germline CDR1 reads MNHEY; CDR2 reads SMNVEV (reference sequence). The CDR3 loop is CASSYRGETEAFF. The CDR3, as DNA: TGTGCCAGCAGTTACAGGGGGGAAACTGAAGCTTTCTTT.

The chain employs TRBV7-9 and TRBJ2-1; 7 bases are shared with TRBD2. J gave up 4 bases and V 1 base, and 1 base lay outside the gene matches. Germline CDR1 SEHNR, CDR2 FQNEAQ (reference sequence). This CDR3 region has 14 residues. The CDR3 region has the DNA TGTGCCAGCAGCTTAGGGCGGGAGTACAATGAGCAGTTCTTC. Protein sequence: CASSLGREYNEQFF.

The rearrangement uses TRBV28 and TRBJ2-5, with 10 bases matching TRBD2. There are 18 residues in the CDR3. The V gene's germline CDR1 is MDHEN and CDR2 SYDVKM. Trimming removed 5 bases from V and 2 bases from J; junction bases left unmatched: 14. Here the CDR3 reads CASSDWVGAGGLQETQYF. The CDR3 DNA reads TGTGCCAGCAGTGACTGGGTAGGAGCGGGAGGGCTTCAAGAGACCCAGTACTTC. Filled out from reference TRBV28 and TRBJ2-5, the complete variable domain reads DVKVTQSSRYLVKRTGEKVFLECVQDMDHENMFWYRQDPGLGLRLIYFSYDVKMKEKGDIPEGYSVSREKKERFSLILESASTNQTSMYLCASSDWVGAGGLQETQYFGPGTRLLVL.

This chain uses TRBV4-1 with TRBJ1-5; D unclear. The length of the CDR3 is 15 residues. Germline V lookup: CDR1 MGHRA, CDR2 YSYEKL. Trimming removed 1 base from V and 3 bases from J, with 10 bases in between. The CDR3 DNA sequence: TGCGCCAGCAGCCAAGGACCGTACTTCAATCAGCCCCAGCATTTT. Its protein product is CASSQGPYFNQPQHF.

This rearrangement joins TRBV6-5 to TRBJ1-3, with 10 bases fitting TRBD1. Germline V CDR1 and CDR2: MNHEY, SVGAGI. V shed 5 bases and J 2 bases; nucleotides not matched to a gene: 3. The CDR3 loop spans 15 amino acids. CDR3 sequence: CASSPGTGAGNTIYF. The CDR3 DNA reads TGTGCCAGCAGTCCGGGGACAGGGGCTGGAAACACCATATATTTT.

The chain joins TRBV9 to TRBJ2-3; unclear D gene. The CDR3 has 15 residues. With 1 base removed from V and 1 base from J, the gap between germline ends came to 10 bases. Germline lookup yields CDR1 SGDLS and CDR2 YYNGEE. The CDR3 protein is CASSVNYLGTDTQYF. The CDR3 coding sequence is TGTGCCAGCAGCGTAAATTATTTGGGCACAGATACGCAGTATTTT.

The chain's CDR3 is CASAEVTGELFF. CDR3 nucleotides: TGTGCCAGCGCCGAGGTGACCGGGGAGCTGTTTTTT. The gene calls are TRBV27 and TRBJ2-2; D ambiguous. Trimming cost V 8 bases and J 5 bases, with 9 bases left between them. Germline CDR1 reads MNHEY; CDR2 reads SMNVEV (reference sequence). This CDR3 is built from 12 residues.

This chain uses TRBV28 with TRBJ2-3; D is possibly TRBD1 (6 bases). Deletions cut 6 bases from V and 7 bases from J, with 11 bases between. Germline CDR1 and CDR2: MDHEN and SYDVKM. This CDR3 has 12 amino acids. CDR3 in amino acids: CASRKQGHTQYF. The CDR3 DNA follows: TGTGCCAGCAGGAAACAGGGACATACGCAGTATTTT.

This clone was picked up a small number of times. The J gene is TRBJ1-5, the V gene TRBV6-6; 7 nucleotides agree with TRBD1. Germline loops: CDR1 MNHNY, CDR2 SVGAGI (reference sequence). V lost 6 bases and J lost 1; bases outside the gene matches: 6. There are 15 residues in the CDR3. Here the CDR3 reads CASRGGTRSNQPQHF. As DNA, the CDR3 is TGTGCCAGCAGAGGGGGCACTCGGAGCAATCAGCCCCAGCATTTT.

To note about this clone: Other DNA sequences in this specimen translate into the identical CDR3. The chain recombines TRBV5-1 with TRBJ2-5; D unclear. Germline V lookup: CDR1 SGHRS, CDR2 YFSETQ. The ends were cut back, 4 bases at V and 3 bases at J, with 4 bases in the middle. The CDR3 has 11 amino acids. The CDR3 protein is CASSLKETQYF. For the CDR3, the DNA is TGCGCCAGCAGCCTGAAAGAGACCCAGTACTTC.

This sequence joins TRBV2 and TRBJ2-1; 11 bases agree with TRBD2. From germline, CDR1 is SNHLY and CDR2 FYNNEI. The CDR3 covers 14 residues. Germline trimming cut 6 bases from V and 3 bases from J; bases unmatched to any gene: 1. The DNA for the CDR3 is TGTGCCAGCAGAACTAGCGGGGGCTACAATGAGCAGTTCTTC. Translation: CASRTSGGYNEQFF.

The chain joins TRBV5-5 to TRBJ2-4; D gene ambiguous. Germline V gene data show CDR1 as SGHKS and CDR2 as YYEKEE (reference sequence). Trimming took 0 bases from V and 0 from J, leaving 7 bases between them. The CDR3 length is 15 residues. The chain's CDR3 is CASSLGVAAKNIQYF. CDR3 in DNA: TGTGCCAGCAGCTTGGGTGTGGCAGCCAAAAACATTCAGTACTTC.

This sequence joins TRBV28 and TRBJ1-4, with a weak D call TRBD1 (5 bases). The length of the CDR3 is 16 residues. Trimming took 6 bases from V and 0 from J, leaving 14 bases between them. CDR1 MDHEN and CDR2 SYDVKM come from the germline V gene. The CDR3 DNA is TGTGCCAGCAGCCTAATAGGGGAGGCAACTAATGAAAAACTGTTTTTT. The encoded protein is CASSLIGEATNEKLFF.

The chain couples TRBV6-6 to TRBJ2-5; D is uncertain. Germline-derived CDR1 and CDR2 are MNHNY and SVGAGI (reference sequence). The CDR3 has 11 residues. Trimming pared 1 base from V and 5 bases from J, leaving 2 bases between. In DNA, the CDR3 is TGTGCCAGCAGTTACTTCGAGACCCAGTACTTC. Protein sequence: CASSYFETQYF.

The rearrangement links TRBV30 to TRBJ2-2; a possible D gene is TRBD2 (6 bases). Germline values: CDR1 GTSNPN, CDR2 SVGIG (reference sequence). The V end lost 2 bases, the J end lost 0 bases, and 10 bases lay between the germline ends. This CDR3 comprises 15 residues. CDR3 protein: CAWSRGGTNTGELFF. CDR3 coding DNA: TGTGCCTGGAGTAGAGGAGGGACGAACACCGGGGAGCTGTTTTTT.

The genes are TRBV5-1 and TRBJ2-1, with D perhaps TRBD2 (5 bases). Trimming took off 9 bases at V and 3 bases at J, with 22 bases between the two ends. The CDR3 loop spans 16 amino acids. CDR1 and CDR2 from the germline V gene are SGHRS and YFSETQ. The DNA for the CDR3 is TGCGCCACCTCCCGCGAGGGCAGCGGCCTCTACAATGAGCAGTTCTTC. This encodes CATSREGSGLYNEQFF.

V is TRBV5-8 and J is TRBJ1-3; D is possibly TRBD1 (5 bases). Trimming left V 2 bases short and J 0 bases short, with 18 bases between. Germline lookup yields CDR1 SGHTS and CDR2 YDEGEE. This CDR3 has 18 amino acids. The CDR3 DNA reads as TGTGCCAGCAGCTTTGATCCGAGACAGCGCTCCTCTGGAAACACCATATATTTT. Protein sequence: CASSFDPRQRSSGNTIYF.